The 10 T cell receptor gamma chains below were found in one sample sequenced in a study of gamma delta lymphoproliferative disorders and STAT genes. PBMCs from patients and controls supplied the genomic DNA for sequencing. TCRdb re-called the multiplex PCR reads via CATT. The table lists about 5,100 gamma-chain clones, 6% to 9% of them singletons. The sequencing sample was made of blood. These receptor sequences come from a human donor in good health.

By share of the sample, this clone is medium-sized. The chain is built from TRGV2 and TRGJP2. The J gene, left out of TCRdb, was set here by checking the DNA against germline. CDR3 length: 15 residues. CDR1 EGSNGY and CDR2 YDSYNSKV come from the germline V gene. V dropped 5 bases and J dropped 0; count of bases not matched to a gene: 6. CDR3: CATWGLYSSDWIKTF. In nucleotides, the CDR3 is TGTGCCACCTGGGGACTATATAGTAGTGATTGGATCAAGACGTTT.

Relative to its sample, this clone is medium-sized. The chain combines TRGV10 with TRGJ1 or TRGJ2. The J gene was not available in TCRdb and was assigned here by matching the DNA to germline segments. TRGV10 is assigned to the ORF class and has an uncertain function. J lost 7 bases, V lost 8 bases, and 9 bases had no gene match. This CDR3 is 12 amino acids long. CDR3 sequence: CAAWDVWYKKLF. CDR3 nucleotides: TGTGCTGCGTGGGATGTATGGTATAAGAAACTCTTT.

Many counts were recorded for this clone. V is TRGV9 and J is TRGJ1 or TRGJ2. No J gene was available from TCRdb, and it was assigned here by a germline match of the DNA. CDR1 is GITISATS and CDR2 is ISYDGTV in the germline V gene (reference sequence). This CDR3 region has 16 residues. Trimming took 2 bases from V and 5 from J; bases not matched to a gene: 15. DNA for the CDR3: TGTGCCTTGTGGGAGGAAAGAAAGCTGGGTAATTATAAGAAACTCTTT. Its translation is CALWEERKLGNYKKLF.

Relative to its sample, this clone is medium-sized. This chain joins TRGV2 and TRGJP2. No J gene is reported in TCRdb; it was inferred here by comparing the DNA with germline. CDR3 size: 16 residues. Trimming took 0 bases from V and 2 from J; bases not matched to a gene: 6. Germline CDR1 is EGSNGY and CDR2 is YDSYNSKV. The DNA of the CDR3 is TGTGCCACCTGGGACGGGCCGGGGAGTAGTGATTGGATCAAGACGTTT. Translated: CATWDGPGSSDWIKTF.

By its share, this clone is medium-sized (0.01 to 0.1%). The V and J genes are TRGV10 and TRGJ1 or TRGJ2. Matching the DNA to germline supplied the J gene, which TCRdb does not give. TRGV10 is sorted into the ORF group, with uncertain function. The CDR3 extends over 13 amino acids. The V gene end was trimmed by 8 bases and the J gene end by 3 bases; junction bases not matched to a gene: 8. The CDR3 sequence is CAAWDWVYYKKLF. CDR3 in DNA: TGTGCTGCGTGGGATTGGGTTTATTATAAGAAACTCTTT.

Judged by abundance, this clone is medium-sized (0.01 to 0.1%). The CDR3 DNA is TGTGCCACCTGGGATGGGCTTTATAAGAAACTCTTT. Amino acid sequence: CATWDGLYKKLF. The chain couples TRGV4 to TRGJ1 or TRGJ2. Assignment of the J gene here rests on matching the DNA to germline, because TCRdb gives none. This CDR3 contains 12 residues. Trimming took 0 bases from V and 6 from J; bases not matched to a gene: 2. The germline V gene encodes CDR1 EGSTGY and CDR2 YDSYTSSV.

This chain connects TRGV10 to TRGJ1 or TRGJ2. The J gene is not listed in TCRdb, so it was assigned here from a DNA match to germline. TRGV10 is an ORF for which the function is uncertain. The CDR3 is 11 residues long. V trimming: 12 bases; J trimming: 8 bases; junction bases outside the gene matches: 11. CDR3 sequence: CAAENWDKKLF. The DNA for the CDR3 is TGTGCTGCTGAAAATTGGGATAAGAAACTCTTT.

This clone counts as medium-sized. This chain uses TRGV8 with TRGJ1 or TRGJ2. The J gene comes from matching the DNA to germline here; TCRdb lacks it. Germline lookup yields CDR1 VENAVY and CDR2 YDSYNSRV. V dropped 0 bases and J dropped 12; count of bases not matched to a gene: 11. CDR3 length: 13 amino acids. The CDR3, as DNA: TGTGCCACCTGGGATAGGGCTAAGTCGGGGAAACTCTTT. Translating it yields CATWDRAKSGKLF.

In its sample, this clone ranks as medium-sized. This chain joins TRGV10 and TRGJ1 or TRGJ2. The J gene, absent from TCRdb, was called here by matching the DNA to germline. TRGV10 is designated an ORF whose function remains uncertain. With V trimmed by 8 bases and J by 2 bases, 10 bases remained unmatched. CDR3 size: 14 residues. CDR3 loop: CAAWDFRDYYKKLF. For the CDR3, the DNA is TGTGCTGCGTGGGATTTCCGTGATTATTATAAGAAACTCTTT.

Within the sample, this clone is medium-sized. The DNA is omitted, as the CDR3 cannot be located on it reliably, and the CDR3 follows TCRdb's listing. The J segment was not called; the V segment is TRGV11. TRGV11 is filed as an ORF, its function uncertain. Inclusive of both ends, the CDR3 amounts to 17 amino acids. The CDR3 reads CTTVPAGLGSSDWIKTF.